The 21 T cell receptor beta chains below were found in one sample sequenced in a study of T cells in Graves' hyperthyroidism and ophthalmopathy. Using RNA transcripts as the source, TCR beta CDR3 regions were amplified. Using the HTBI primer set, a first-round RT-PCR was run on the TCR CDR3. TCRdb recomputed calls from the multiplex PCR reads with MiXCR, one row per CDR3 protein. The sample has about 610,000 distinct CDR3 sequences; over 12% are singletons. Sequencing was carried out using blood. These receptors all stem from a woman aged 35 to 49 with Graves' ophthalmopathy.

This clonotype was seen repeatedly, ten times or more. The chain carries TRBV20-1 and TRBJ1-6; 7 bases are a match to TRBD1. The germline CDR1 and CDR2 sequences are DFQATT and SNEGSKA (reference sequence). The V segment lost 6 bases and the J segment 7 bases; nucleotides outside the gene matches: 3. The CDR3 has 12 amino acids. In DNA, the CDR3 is TGCAGTGCAGTACAGGGGAATTCACCCCTCCACTTT. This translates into CSAVQGNSPLHF.

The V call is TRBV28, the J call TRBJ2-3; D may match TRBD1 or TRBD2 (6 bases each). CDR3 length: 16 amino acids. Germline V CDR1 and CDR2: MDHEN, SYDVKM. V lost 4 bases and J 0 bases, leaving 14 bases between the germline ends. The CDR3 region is CASSSPGGASTDTQYF. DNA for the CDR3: TGTGCCAGCAGTTCCCCCGGGGGCGCTAGCACAGATACGCAGTATTTT.

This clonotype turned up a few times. In DNA, the CDR3 is TGTGCCAGCAGTAGCTGGGGGGACAGGGGGAACACTGAAGCTTTCTTT. This encodes CASSSWGDRGNTEAFF. This chain connects TRBV12-3 or TRBV12-4 to TRBJ1-1; TRBD1 matches at 10 bases. The CDR3 runs to 16 residues. V was pared by 5 bases and J by 1 base, with 7 bases of the junction left unmatched.

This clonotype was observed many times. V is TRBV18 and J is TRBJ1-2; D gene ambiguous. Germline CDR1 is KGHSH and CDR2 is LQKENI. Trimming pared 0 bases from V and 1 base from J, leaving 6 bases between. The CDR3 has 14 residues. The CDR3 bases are TGTGCCAGCTCACCACCGATTGTTAACTATGGCTACACCTTC. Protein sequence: CASSPPIVNYGYTF. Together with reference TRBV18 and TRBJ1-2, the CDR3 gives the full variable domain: NAGVMQNPRHLVRRRGQEARLRCSPMKGHSHVYWYRQLPEEGLKFMVYLQKENIIDESGMPKERFSAEFPKEGPSILRIQQVVRGDSAAYFCASSPPIVNYGYTFGSGTRLTVV.

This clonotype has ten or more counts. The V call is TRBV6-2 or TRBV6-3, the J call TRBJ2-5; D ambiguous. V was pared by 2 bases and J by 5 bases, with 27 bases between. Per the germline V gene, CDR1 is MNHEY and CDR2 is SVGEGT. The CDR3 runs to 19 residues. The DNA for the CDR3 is TGTGCCAGCAGTTACGAGGCAGGCCTTGGCTCTTTAGGCCGGGAGACCCAGTACTTC. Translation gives CASSYEAGLGSLGRETQYF.

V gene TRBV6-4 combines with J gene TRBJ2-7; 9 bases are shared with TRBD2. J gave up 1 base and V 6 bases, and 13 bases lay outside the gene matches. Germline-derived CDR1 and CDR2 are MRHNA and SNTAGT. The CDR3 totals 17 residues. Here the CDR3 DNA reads TGTGCCAGCAGACCCGGTGTAGCGGGAGTTCGGTCCTACGAGCAGTACTTC. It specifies CASRPGVAGVRSYEQYF.

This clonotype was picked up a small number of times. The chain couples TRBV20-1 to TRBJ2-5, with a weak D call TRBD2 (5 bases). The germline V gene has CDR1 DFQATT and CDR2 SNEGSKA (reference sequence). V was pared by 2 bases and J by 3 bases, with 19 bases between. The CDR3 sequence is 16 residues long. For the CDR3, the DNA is TGCAGTGCTAGACCTTTGGCGGGCCAGGACGAAGAGACCCAGTACTTC. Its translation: CSARPLAGQDEETQYF.

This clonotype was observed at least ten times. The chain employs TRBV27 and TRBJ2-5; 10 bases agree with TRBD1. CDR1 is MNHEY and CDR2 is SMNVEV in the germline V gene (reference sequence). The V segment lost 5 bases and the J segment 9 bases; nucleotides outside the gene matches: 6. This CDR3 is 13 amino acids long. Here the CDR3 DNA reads TGTGCCAGCAGTCCGGGACAGGGGTTTGCCCAGTACTTC. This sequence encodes CASSPGQGFAQYF.

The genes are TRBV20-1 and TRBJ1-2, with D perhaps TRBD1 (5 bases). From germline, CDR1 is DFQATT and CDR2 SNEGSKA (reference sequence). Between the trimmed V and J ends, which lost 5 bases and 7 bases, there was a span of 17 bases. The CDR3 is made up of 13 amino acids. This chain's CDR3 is CSARPPRDPGYTF. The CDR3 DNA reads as TGCAGTGCTCGCCCCCCCCGGGACCCTGGCTACACCTTC.

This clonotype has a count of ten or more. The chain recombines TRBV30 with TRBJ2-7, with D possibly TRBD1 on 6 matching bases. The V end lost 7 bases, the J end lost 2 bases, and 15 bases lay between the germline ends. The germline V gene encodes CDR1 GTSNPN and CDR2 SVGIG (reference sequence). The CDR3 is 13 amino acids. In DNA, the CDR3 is TGTGCCTCGAACCGGGACATTCCCTACGAGCAGTACTTC. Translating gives CASNRDIPYEQYF.

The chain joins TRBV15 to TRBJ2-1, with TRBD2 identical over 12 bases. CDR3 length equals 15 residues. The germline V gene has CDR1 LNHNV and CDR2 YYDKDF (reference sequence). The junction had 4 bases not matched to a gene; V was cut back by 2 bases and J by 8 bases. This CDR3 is CATSRTSGRSDEQFF. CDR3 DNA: TGTGCCACCAGCAGAACTAGCGGGAGGTCTGATGAGCAGTTCTTC.

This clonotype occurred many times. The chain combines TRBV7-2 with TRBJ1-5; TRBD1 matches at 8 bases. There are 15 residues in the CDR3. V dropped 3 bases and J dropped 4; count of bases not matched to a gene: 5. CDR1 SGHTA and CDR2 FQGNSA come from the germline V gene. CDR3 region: CASSFQGAGNQPQHF. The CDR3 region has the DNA TGTGCCAGCAGCTTTCAGGGGGCCGGGAATCAGCCCCAGCATTTT.

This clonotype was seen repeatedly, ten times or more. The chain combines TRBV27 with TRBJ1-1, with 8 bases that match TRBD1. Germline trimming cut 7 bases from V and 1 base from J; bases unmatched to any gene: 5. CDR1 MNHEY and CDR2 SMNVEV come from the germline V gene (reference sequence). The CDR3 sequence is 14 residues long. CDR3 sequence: CASNAGTGNTEAFF. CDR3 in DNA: TGTGCCAGCAATGCCGGGACAGGGAACACTGAAGCTTTCTTT.

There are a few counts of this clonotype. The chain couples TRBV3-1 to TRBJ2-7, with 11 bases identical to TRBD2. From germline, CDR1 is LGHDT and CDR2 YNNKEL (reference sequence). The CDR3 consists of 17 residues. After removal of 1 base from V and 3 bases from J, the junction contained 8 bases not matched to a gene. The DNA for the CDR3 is TGTGCCAGCAGCCAAGTAACTACCGGGACTAGCGGCTACGAGCAGTACTTC. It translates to CASSQVTTGTSGYEQYF.

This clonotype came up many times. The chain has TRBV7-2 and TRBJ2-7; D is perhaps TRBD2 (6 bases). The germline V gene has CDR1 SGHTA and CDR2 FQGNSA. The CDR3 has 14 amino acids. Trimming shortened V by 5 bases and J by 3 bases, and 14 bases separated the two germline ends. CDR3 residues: CASSPGRQGYEQYF. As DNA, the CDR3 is TGTGCCAGCAGCCCTGGGAGGCAGGGCTACGAGCAGTACTTC.

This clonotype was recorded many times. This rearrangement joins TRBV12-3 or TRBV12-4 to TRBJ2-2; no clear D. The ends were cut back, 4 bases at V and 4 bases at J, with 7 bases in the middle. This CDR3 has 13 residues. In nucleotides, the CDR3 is TGTGCCAGCAGTTCCCAAACCACCGGGGAGCTGTTTTTT. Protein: CASSSQTTGELFF.

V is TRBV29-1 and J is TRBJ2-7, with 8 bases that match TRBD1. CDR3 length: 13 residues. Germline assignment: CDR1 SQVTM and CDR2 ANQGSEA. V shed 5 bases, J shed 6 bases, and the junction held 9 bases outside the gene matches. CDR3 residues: CSVTRQGNSEQYF. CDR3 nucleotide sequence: TGCAGCGTTACGAGACAGGGGAATTCCGAGCAGTACTTC.

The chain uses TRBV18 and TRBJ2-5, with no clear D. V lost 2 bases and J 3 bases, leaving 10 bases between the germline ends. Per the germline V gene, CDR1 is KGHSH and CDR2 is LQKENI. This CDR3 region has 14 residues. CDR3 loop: CASSPGQTKETQYF. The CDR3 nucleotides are TGTGCCAGCTCACCAGGGCAGACCAAAGAGACCCAGTACTTC.

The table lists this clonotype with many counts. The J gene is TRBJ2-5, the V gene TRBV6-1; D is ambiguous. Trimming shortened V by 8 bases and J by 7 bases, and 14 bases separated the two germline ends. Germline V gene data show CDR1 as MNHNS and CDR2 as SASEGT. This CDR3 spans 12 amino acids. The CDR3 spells CASRAAPGTQYF. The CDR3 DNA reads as TGTGCCAGCCGGGCAGCCCCGGGGACCCAGTACTTC.

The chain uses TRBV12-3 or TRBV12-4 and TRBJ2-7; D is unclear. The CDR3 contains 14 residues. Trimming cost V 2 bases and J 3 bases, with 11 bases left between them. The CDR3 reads CASSLSPGVYEQYF. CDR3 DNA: TGTGCCAGCAGTTTAAGTCCCGGAGTCTACGAGCAGTACTTC.

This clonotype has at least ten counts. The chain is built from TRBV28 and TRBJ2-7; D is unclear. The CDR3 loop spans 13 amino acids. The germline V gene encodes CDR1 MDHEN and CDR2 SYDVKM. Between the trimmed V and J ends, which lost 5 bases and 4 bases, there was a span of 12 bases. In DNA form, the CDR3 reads TGTGCCAGCAGTCGGTTCTCCTCATACGAGCAGTACTTC. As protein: CASSRFSSYEQYF.